One and the same sample provided the 5 T cell receptor beta chains below, sequenced in a study of blood T cell repertoires in COVID-19. Libraries were prepared by immunoSEQ multiplex PCR; TCRdb keeps only in-frame clonotypes and omits some of them. In the table there are about 350,000 clones, less than 90% of which are singletons. Sequences were obtained from peripheral blood. The source is a woman aged 60 to 75 with COVID-19, enrolled during active disease.

This clone came up a few times. The rearrangement uses TRBV3-1 (or the pseudogene TRBV3-2) and TRBJ1-3, with D possibly matching TRBD1 (5 bases). Trimming took 1 base from V and 2 from J, leaving 9 bases between them. This CDR3 is 15 amino acids long. Germline V CDR1 and CDR2: LGHDT, YNNKEL (reference sequence). The CDR3 protein is CASSQGGRAGNTIYF. The CDR3 coding sequence is TGTGCCAGCAGCCAAGGGGGCAGGGCTGGAAACACCATATATTTT.

The CDR3 sequence is CASSAAGTGVGNTIYF. The DNA of the CDR3 is TGTGCCAGCAGCGCTGCTGGGACAGGGGTCGGAAACACCATATATTTT. The genes are TRBV9 and TRBJ1-3, with 10 nucleotides matching TRBD1. The CDR3 sequence is 16 residues long. Germline V gene data show CDR1 as SGDLS and CDR2 as YYNGEE. V dropped 3 bases and J dropped 4; count of bases not matched to a gene: 7.

The chain joins TRBV7-3 to TRBJ2-3; 7 nucleotides align to TRBD2. The CDR3 loop spans 15 amino acids. Per germline, CDR1 SGHTA and CDR2 FQGTGA. V lost 5 bases, J lost 1 base, and 6 bases stayed unmatched. CDR3 bases: TGTGCCAGCAGCCCGGGACTATCCCGCACAGATACGCAGTATTTT. Its translation: CASSPGLSRTDTQYF.

The chain joins TRBV19 to TRBJ1-3; 9 positions match TRBD1. Unmatched junction bases numbered 11, after V lost 4 bases and J lost 4 bases. Per the germline V gene, CDR1 is LNHDA and CDR2 is SQIVND (reference sequence). CDR3 length: 17 amino acids. The CDR3 coding sequence is TGTGCCAGTAGTAACTCCCTTGGACAGGGGTACGGAAACACCATATATTTT. Its protein product is CASSNSLGQGYGNTIYF.

V and J are TRBV10-3 and TRBJ2-7; TRBD1 aligns across 11 bases. Losses at the gene ends were 5 bases for V and 5 bases for J; bases not matched to a gene: 8. CDR1 ENHRY and CDR2 SYGVKD come from the germline V gene. This CDR3 region has 15 residues. Here the CDR3 reads CAISLLGQGVHEQYF. The CDR3 region has the DNA TGTGCCATCAGTCTTTTGGGACAGGGGGTACACGAGCAGTACTTC.